A single sample is the source of the 20 T cell receptor beta chains below, sequenced in a study of yellow fever vaccine responses in identical twins. TCRdb reprocessed the RT-PCR reads with MiXCR, giving one entry per CDR3 protein. The sample contains about 3,500 distinct CDR3 sequences, about 85% of which appear only once. This material consisted of T cells from blood (PBMCs), unsorted or a sorted subset (not recorded which), taken before or after yellow fever vaccination (not recorded which). The receptor source for this set is a woman aged 18-35 years who received the yellow fever vaccine.

The chain employs TRBV7-3 and TRBJ2-5; maybe TRBD1 (5 bases). V was clipped by 5 bases and J by 0 bases, with 7 bases between them. CDR1 SGHTA and CDR2 FQGTGA come from the germline V gene. This CDR3 spans 13 amino acids. The CDR3 DNA sequence: TGTGCCAGCAGCAAGGACAACCAAGAGACCCAGTACTTC. It yields the protein CASSKDNQETQYF.

This sequence joins TRBV10-3 and TRBJ1-6; D possibly corresponds to TRBD1 (5 bases). Germline CDR1 reads ENHRY; CDR2 reads SYGVKD. The length of the CDR3 is 13 residues. V was pared by 0 bases and J by 14 bases, with 11 bases between. The CDR3 is CAISESAGTALHF. The CDR3 bases are TGTGCCATCAGTGAGTCAGCAGGGACGGCCCTCCACTTT.

This chain connects TRBV2 to TRBJ2-5; TRBD2 agrees at 12 bases. The CDR3 extends over 15 amino acids. The V gene's germline CDR1 is SNHLY and CDR2 FYNNEI. V shed 6 bases, J shed 4 bases, and the junction held 6 bases outside the gene matches. CDR3 amino acids: CASRKGLAGRETQYF. CDR3 sequence (DNA): TGTGCCAGCAGGAAAGGACTAGCGGGAAGAGAGACCCAGTACTTC.

The genes are TRBV18 and TRBJ2-7; 8 bases agree with TRBD1. The length of the CDR3 is 13 residues. Germline lookup yields CDR1 KGHSH and CDR2 LQKENI. The V segment lost 5 bases and the J segment 6 bases; nucleotides outside the gene matches: 6. The CDR3 DNA reads TGTGCCAGCTCATCCCAGGGGGCCACCGAGCAGTACTTC. Translating gives CASSSQGATEQYF.

The rearrangement joins TRBV13 to TRBJ2-3; TRBD1 matches at 9 bases. Germline CDR1 reads PRHDT; CDR2 reads FYEKMQ (reference sequence). V lost 6 bases to trimming and J lost 2 bases; unmatched junction nucleotides: 9. This CDR3 has 16 amino acids. The DNA for the CDR3 is TGTGCCAGCAGGAGAGTGGGACAGGGAACCACAGATACGCAGTATTTT. Its translation is CASRRVGQGTTDTQYF.

CDR3 amino acids: CASSLINIDEQYF. Here the CDR3 DNA reads TGTGCCAGCAGCTTAATTAATATAGACGAGCAGTACTTC. This rearrangement joins TRBV7-9 to TRBJ2-7; D not certain. The CDR3 consists of 13 residues. V was cut by 2 bases and J by 5 bases, with 10 bases left in between. The germline V gene has CDR1 SEHNR and CDR2 FQNEAQ (reference sequence).

The chain combines TRBV4-1 with TRBJ2-3, with no clear D. Germline values: CDR1 MGHRA, CDR2 YSYEKL. Trimming removed 4 bases at V and 3 bases at J, with 11 bases between. The CDR3 is made up of 14 amino acids. CDR3 nucleotides: TGCGCCAGCAGCCTCTTTTCGAGGACAGATACGCAGTATTTT. Amino acids: CASSLFSRTDTQYF.

This clonotype was found once. The J gene is TRBJ2-1, the V gene TRBV11-3; either TRBD1 or TRBD2 may fit D (5 bases each). V was clipped by 5 bases and J by 3 bases, with 17 bases between them. Per the germline V gene, CDR1 is SGHNT and CDR2 is YENEEA. The CDR3 runs to 16 residues. DNA of the CDR3: TGTGCCAGCAGCCTATCGACGGGACCCCACTACAATGAGCAGTTCTTC. Translated: CASSLSTGPHYNEQFF.

This clonotype showed up just once. The chain has TRBV29-1 and TRBJ2-7; D possibly corresponds to TRBD1 (5 bases). Germline CDR1 reads SQVTM; CDR2 reads ANQGSEA. V lost 7 bases to trimming and J lost 0 bases, with 10 bases between them. The CDR3 length is 12 residues. The CDR3 nucleotides read TGCAGCGCTAGGGGAAGCTCCTACGAGCAGTACTTC. Translated, it gives CSARGSSYEQYF.

This clonotype occurred once. CDR3 amino acids: CASSFDRTRGLNEQFF. The CDR3 DNA reads as TGTGCCAGCAGCTTTGATAGGACTAGAGGTTTAAATGAGCAGTTCTTC. The chain employs TRBV5-5 and TRBJ2-1; 7 bases align to TRBD2. Germline V gene lookup returns CDR1 SGHKS and CDR2 YYEKEE (reference sequence). V was pared by 2 bases and J by 7 bases, with 12 bases of the junction left unmatched. The length of the CDR3 is 16 residues.

The CDR3 DNA reads TGTGCCAGCAGCCCCCAGGAACCGGCCGTGAGGATTGAGCAGTTCTTC. It yields the protein CASSPQEPAVRIEQFF. The chain uses TRBV13 and TRBJ2-1; D uncertain. Trimming left V 5 bases short and J 9 bases short, with 23 bases between. CDR1 is PRHDT and CDR2 is FYEKMQ in the germline V gene (reference sequence). The CDR3 has 16 amino acids. Supplemented by reference TRBV13 and TRBJ2-1, the full variable domain reads AAGVIQSPRHLIKEKRETATLKCYPIPRHDTVYWYQQGPGQDPQFLISFYEKMQSDKGSIPDRFSAQQFSDYHSELNMSSLELGDSALYFCASSPQEPAVRIEQFFGPGTRLTVL.

As DNA, the CDR3 is TGTGCCAGCAGCTTTGGGGTCCAAGAGACCCAGTACTTC. This sequence encodes CASSFGVQETQYF. The chain recombines TRBV11-1 with TRBJ2-5; D not resolved. This CDR3 has 13 amino acids. Germline V gene lookup returns CDR1 SGHAT and CDR2 FQDESV (reference sequence). V lost 3 bases and J 1 base, leaving 6 bases between the germline ends.

This clonotype was detected a few times. The chain employs TRBV5-1 and TRBJ2-6; D unresolved. The germline V gene encodes CDR1 SGHRS and CDR2 YFSETQ. This CDR3 is 13 amino acids long. V shed 5 bases and J shed 0 bases, with 3 bases lying between them. This CDR3 is CASRDSGANVLTF. In DNA, the CDR3 is TGCGCCAGCAGAGACTCTGGGGCCAACGTCCTGACTTTC. Based on the CDR3 plus reference TRBV5-1 and TRBJ2-6, the full variable domain is KAGVTQTPRYLIKTRGQQVTLSCSPISGHRSVSWYQQTPGQGLQFLFEYFSETQRNKGNFPGRFSGRQFSNSRSEMNVSTLELGDSALYLCASRDSGANVLTFGAGSRLTVL.

The J gene is TRBJ2-7, the V gene TRBV13; 8 bases match TRBD1. The CDR3 runs to 12 residues. Losses at the gene ends were 8 bases for V and 3 bases for J; bases not matched to a gene: 3. CDR1 is PRHDT, CDR2 FYEKMQ, per germline (reference sequence). CDR3 coding DNA: TGTGCCAGCCGGGGACAGGTCTACGAGCAGTACTTC. Translating gives CASRGQVYEQYF.

This sequence joins TRBV10-3 and TRBJ2-1; D assignment may be TRBD1 or TRBD2 (6 bases each). V was shortened by 5 bases and J by 6 bases, with 20 bases between the two germline ends. CDR1 is ENHRY and CDR2 is SYGVKD in the germline V gene. The CDR3 runs 16 residues. CDR3 protein: CAISRGHSGEGNEQFF. The CDR3 nucleotides read TGTGCCATCAGTCGGGGGCACTCAGGAGAGGGCAATGAGCAGTTCTTC.

The chain uses TRBV25-1 and TRBJ2-3, with 7 bases identical to TRBD2. The CDR3 is made up of 14 amino acids. From germline, CDR1 is MGHDK and CDR2 SYGVNS. Trimming removed 1 base from V and 7 bases from J; junction bases left unmatched: 5. The CDR3 spells CASSESGGVYTQYF. The CDR3 coding sequence is TGTGCCAGCAGTGAATCGGGGGGAGTCTATACGCAGTATTTT.

This sequence joins TRBV27 and TRBJ2-3; 11 positions match TRBD2. Germline assignment: CDR1 MNHEY and CDR2 SMNVEV (reference sequence). J lost 1 base, V lost 3 bases, and 3 bases had no gene match. CDR3 length: 16 residues. The CDR3 nucleotides read TGTGCCAGCAGTTTTCTACTAGCGGGAGGCACAGATACGCAGTATTTT. Residues: CASSFLLAGGTDTQYF.

This clonotype turned up a few times. The chain carries TRBV2 and TRBJ2-2; D is ambiguous. Germline values: CDR1 SNHLY, CDR2 FYNNEI. Trimming left V 5 bases short and J 0 bases short, with 10 bases between. The CDR3 totals 15 residues. DNA for the CDR3: TGTGCCAGCAGTCATCTCAACTCGAACACCGGGGAGCTGTTTTTT. Protein sequence: CASSHLNSNTGELFF.

The V gene is TRBV29-1, the J gene TRBJ2-5; the match to TRBD1 covers 10 bases. CDR1 is SQVTM, CDR2 ANQGSEA, per germline. The CDR3 has 15 amino acids. The junction had 7 bases not matched to a gene; V was cut back by 1 base and J by 5 bases. The CDR3 sequence is CSVEVTGGVMETQYF. DNA of the CDR3: TGCAGCGTTGAAGTGACAGGGGGCGTGATGGAGACCCAGTACTTC. The whole variable domain, remainder taken from reference TRBV29-1 and TRBJ2-5, is SAVISQKPSRDICQRGTSLTIQCQVDSQVTMMFWYRQQPGQSLTLIATANQGSEATYESGFVIDKFPISRPNLTFSTLTVSNMSPEDSSIYLCSVEVTGGVMETQYFGPGTRLLVL.

The chain has TRBV18 and TRBJ2-7; maybe TRBD1 (5 bases). Trimming took off 6 bases at V and 0 bases at J, with 15 bases between the two ends. The germline V gene has CDR1 KGHSH and CDR2 LQKENI. The CDR3 is 15 residues long. CDR3: CASSQTDLNSYEQYF. CDR3 in DNA: TGTGCCAGCTCTCAGACAGATCTAAACTCCTACGAGCAGTACTTC.